This entry lists 26 T cell receptor beta chains sequenced from one sample in a study of spatial heterogeneity in lung cancer. TCRdb itself ran the 5' RACE reads through MiXCR, one entry per CDR3 protein. The table includes approximately 38,000 distinct CDR3 sequences, 5.8% detected once. Time point in this sample: sample taken at primary tumor resection. The study sequenced unsorted whole RNA from tumor, nontumor lung or frozen PBMC. The sequencing used PBMCs, collected at surgery. The receptor set was obtained from a male donor with early-stage non-small cell lung cancer.

The J gene is TRBJ1-4, the V gene TRBV20-1, with TRBD1 matching 7 bases. The CDR3 spans 14 residues. Germline CDR1 reads DFQATT; CDR2 reads SNEGSKA (reference sequence). The ends lost 5 bases at V and 10 bases at J; junction bases unmatched: 13. The CDR3 spells CSAPDRVDNRKLFF. The CDR3 DNA reads as TGCAGTGCTCCCGACAGGGTTGATAACAGAAAACTGTTTTTT.

This clonotype was observed at least ten times. The chain couples TRBV20-1 to TRBJ2-1; 8 bases align to TRBD2. Losses at the gene ends were 1 base for V and 6 bases for J; bases not matched to a gene: 8. The CDR3 contains 15 residues. Germline CDR1 reads DFQATT; CDR2 reads SNEGSKA (reference sequence). CDR3 region: CSARAGTRGVNEQFF. The CDR3, as DNA: TGCAGTGCTAGAGCCGGGACTAGAGGCGTCAATGAGCAGTTCTTC.

This clonotype was detected a few times. The chain carries TRBV20-1 and TRBJ2-3, with 13 bases aligning to TRBD2. The CDR3 has 15 amino acids. From germline, CDR1 is DFQATT and CDR2 SNEGSKA (reference sequence). J lost 4 bases, V lost 6 bases, and 7 bases had no gene match. CDR3 DNA sequence: TGCAGTGCCATGACTAGCGGGGGGTCCGCAGATACGCAGTATTTT. This encodes CSAMTSGGSADTQYF.

This clonotype has just a few counts. The chain is built from TRBV5-1 and TRBJ2-3, with D maybe TRBD1 (5 bases). CDR3 size: 16 residues. Trimming removed 0 bases from V and 0 bases from J, with 11 bases in between. Germline CDR1 SGHRS, CDR2 YFSETQ. This CDR3 reads CASSLGQGRSTDTQYF. In DNA form, the CDR3 reads TGCGCCAGCAGCTTGGGTCAGGGTAGAAGCACAGATACGCAGTATTTT. The variable domain in full, with the rest retrieved from reference TRBV5-1 and TRBJ2-3, is KAGVTQTPRYLIKTRGQQVTLSCSPISGHRSVSWYQQTPGQGLQFLFEYFSETQRNKGNFPGRFSGRQFSNSRSEMNVSTLELGDSALYLCASSLGQGRSTDTQYFGPGTRLTVL.

This clonotype was recorded many times. V usage is TRBV13 and J usage is TRBJ2-6, with 9 bases fitting TRBD1. Trimming at V came to 4 bases and at J to 4 bases, leaving 11 bases not matched to a gene. Germline V gene sequence: CDR1 PRHDT, CDR2 FYEKMQ (reference sequence). CDR3 size: 18 residues. The CDR3 loop reads CASSSGQGAFTGANVLTF. DNA for the CDR3: TGTGCCAGCAGCTCGGGACAGGGTGCCTTTACGGGGGCCAACGTCCTGACTTTC.

This clonotype was seen repeatedly, ten times or more. This sequence joins TRBV20-1 and TRBJ1-5, with no clear D. Germline CDR1 and CDR2: DFQATT and SNEGSKA (reference sequence). This CDR3 comprises 15 residues. Between the trimmed V and J ends, which lost 5 bases and 0 bases, there was a span of 14 bases. CDR3 sequence reads: CSASDRSTSNQPQHF. The CDR3 DNA reads TGCAGTGCTTCGGACCGTTCAACTAGCAATCAGCCCCAGCATTTT.

At least ten counts were recorded for this clonotype. The chain recombines TRBV29-1 with TRBJ1-1, with 9 bases lining up with TRBD1. CDR3 length equals 15 residues. The ends lost 4 bases at V and 2 bases at J; junction bases unmatched: 8. Germline assignment: CDR1 SQVTM and CDR2 ANQGSEA. The CDR3 DNA follows: TGCAGCGTTGCAGGATACAGGGGGCGAAACACTGAAGCTTTCTTT. As protein: CSVAGYRGRNTEAFF.

This clonotype has a count of ten or more. This rearrangement joins TRBV7-8 to TRBJ2-7; tentatively, D is TRBD2 (7 bases). Trimming took off 4 bases at V and 3 bases at J, with 22 bases between the two ends. The V gene's germline CDR1 is SGHVS and CDR2 FQNEAQ. The CDR3 loop spans 17 amino acids. CDR3 sequence: CASSYPERGRANYEQYF. The CDR3 DNA reads TGTGCCAGCAGCTACCCCGAGAGGGGGAGGGCCAACTACGAGCAGTACTTC.

This clonotype was seen many times. J is TRBJ2-5 and V is TRBV19, with 10 positions matching TRBD2. The CDR3 is 16 amino acids. Germline V gives CDR1 LNHDA, CDR2 SQIVND (reference sequence). V was pared by 5 bases and J by 7 bases, with 13 bases of the junction left unmatched. The CDR3 region is CASSLSLAGGSRTQYF. The DNA for the CDR3 is TGTGCCAGTAGTCTGTCCTTAGCGGGGGGCTCCCGGACCCAGTACTTC.

The chain recombines TRBV6-1 with TRBJ2-1, with 7 bases identical to TRBD1. Germline assignment: CDR1 MNHNS and CDR2 SASEGT. The trim removed 6 bases at V and 8 bases at J, leaving 13 bases unmatched. CDR3 length equals 15 residues. The CDR3 reads CASRLAGTAWDEQFF. The CDR3 DNA reads as TGTGCCAGCAGGTTAGCCGGGACAGCCTGGGATGAGCAGTTCTTC.

This chain links TRBV11-2 with TRBJ2-5; TRBD1 matches at 7 bases. The CDR3 is made up of 16 amino acids. Germline values: CDR1 SGHAT, CDR2 FQNNGV. Trimming at V came to 0 bases and at J to 5 bases, leaving 9 bases not matched to a gene. The CDR3 sequence: CASSLDLGQRTETQYF. The CDR3 DNA reads as TGTGCCAGCAGCTTAGATCTGGGACAGCGAACGGAGACCCAGTACTTC.

This clonotype was seen repeatedly, ten times or more. The V and J genes are TRBV20-1 and TRBJ2-7; the D gene is possibly TRBD1 (5 bases). This CDR3 is built from 14 residues. Per the germline V gene, CDR1 is DFQATT and CDR2 is SNEGSKA (reference sequence). V dropped 4 bases and J dropped 0 bases, with 13 bases sitting between them. CDR3 coding DNA: TGCAGTGCTATGGGGCTGAGGAGCTCCTACGAGCAGTACTTC. This sequence encodes CSAMGLRSSYEQYF.

This clonotype showed up many times. This rearrangement joins TRBV24-1 to TRBJ2-1, with 10 bases identical to TRBD1. V shed 5 bases and J 8 bases; nucleotides not matched to a gene: 5. The germline V gene encodes CDR1 KGHDR and CDR2 SFDVKD. The CDR3 consists of 14 residues. CDR3 DNA: TGTGCCACCAGTGCTGGACAGGGGGTACATGAGCAGTTCTTC. Translated: CATSAGQGVHEQFF.

In its sample, this clonotype was seen many times. This chain connects TRBV20-1 to TRBJ1-5; 12 bases map to TRBD1. The V gene's germline CDR1 is DFQATT and CDR2 SNEGSKA (reference sequence). With 3 bases clipped from V and 6 bases from J, the junction kept 6 bases outside the gene matches. This CDR3 contains 15 residues. For the CDR3, the DNA is TGCAGTGCTAGTACCGGGACAGGGGGCGCTCAGCCCCAGCATTTT. Its translation is CSASTGTGGAQPQHF.

The chain joins TRBV7-3 to TRBJ2-7; TRBD2 aligns across 7 bases. Trimming cost V 5 bases and J 6 bases; bases outside gene matches: 7. CDR3 size: 13 residues. Germline-derived CDR1 and CDR2 are SGHTA and FQGTGA. CDR3 coding DNA: TGTGCCAGCAGCGCTAATCCGGGGGGCGAGCAGTACTTC. Translating gives CASSANPGGEQYF. The entire variable domain, with the rest obtained from reference TRBV7-3 and TRBJ2-7, is as follows: GAGVSQTPSNKVTEKGKYVELRCDPISGHTALYWYRQSLGQGPEFLIYFQGTGAADDSGLPNDRFFAVRPEGSVSTLKIQRTERGDSAVYLCASSANPGGEQYFGPGTRLTVT.

This clonotype was counted at least ten times. The chain has TRBV6-2 or TRBV6-3 and TRBJ1-5, with D perhaps matching TRBD1 (6 bases). Germline V CDR1 and CDR2: MNHEY, SVGEGT. There are 13 residues in the CDR3. V lost 6 bases, J lost 4 bases, and 10 bases lay in between. The chain's CDR3 is CASRDRRNQPQHF. In DNA, the CDR3 is TGTGCCAGCAGGGACAGAAGGAATCAGCCCCAGCATTTT.

A few counts support this clonotype. CDR3 nucleotide sequence: TGTGCCAGCAGCCGAGCGGGGGGGCTTCAGGACGGGGAGCTGTTTTTT. Protein sequence: CASSRAGGLQDGELFF. V usage is TRBV9 and J usage is TRBJ2-2, with 10 bases identical to TRBD2. CDR1 SGDLS and CDR2 YYNGEE come from the germline V gene. This CDR3 contains 16 residues. The V and J ends lost 4 bases and 7 bases, in that order; junction bases with no gene match: 10.

This clonotype occurred a few times. J is TRBJ1-1 and V is TRBV12-3 or TRBV12-4; D is perhaps TRBD1 (5 bases). The CDR3 is 14 amino acids. Deletions cut 3 bases from V and 1 base from J, with 9 bases between. CDR3: CASSFGAENTEAFF. The CDR3 DNA reads as TGTGCCAGCAGTTTTGGGGCGGAGAACACTGAAGCTTTCTTT.

This clonotype was observed a few times. The chain is built from TRBV20-1 and TRBJ1-5; the match to TRBD1 covers 12 bases. The V segment lost 3 bases and the J segment 6 bases; nucleotides outside the gene matches: 6. Germline assignment: CDR1 DFQATT and CDR2 SNEGSKA (reference sequence). This CDR3 has 15 amino acids. CDR3 DNA sequence: TGCAGTGCTAGTACCGGGACAGGGGGCGTTCAGCCCCAGCATTTT. Translated: CSASTGTGGVQPQHF.

This clonotype was observed a handful of times. V usage is TRBV3-1 and J usage is TRBJ2-7; D perhaps matches TRBD2 (5 bases). The CDR3 length is 12 residues. Trimming cost V 1 base and J 6 bases, with 7 bases left between them. Germline V gene lookup returns CDR1 LGHDT and CDR2 YNNKEL (reference sequence). The CDR3 DNA is TGTGCCAGCAGCCAAGGGGAGAGCGAGCAGTACTTC. Translated: CASSQGESEQYF.

This clonotype was recorded many times. The chain has TRBV6-2 or TRBV6-3 and TRBJ2-1; D uncertain. The CDR3 contains 13 residues. V lost 4 bases and J 3 bases, leaving 7 bases between the germline ends. Germline V CDR1 and CDR2: MNHEY, SVGEGT. Here the CDR3 DNA reads TGTGCCAGCAGTTGGGCTAGCTACAATGAGCAGTTCTTC. This translates into CASSWASYNEQFF.

This clonotype was found many times. This chain uses TRBV3-1 with TRBJ1-4, with D uncertain. CDR3 length: 16 residues. Germline CDR1 is LGHDT and CDR2 is YNNKEL (reference sequence). Trimming removed 6 bases at V and 6 bases at J, with 20 bases between. CDR3 bases: TGTGCCAGCAGTCCACATGGGCGGACTTTGGATGAAAAACTGTTTTTT. This translates into CASSPHGRTLDEKLFF.

Many counts were recorded for this clonotype. V gene TRBV18 combines with J gene TRBJ1-5, with 7 bases matching TRBD1. The junction had 6 bases not matched to a gene; V was cut back by 6 bases and J by 4 bases. The CDR3 totals 14 residues. Germline values: CDR1 KGHSH, CDR2 LQKENI. The DNA for the CDR3 is TGTGCCAGCTCCCAAGACAGGGTTAATCAGCCCCAGCATTTT. This sequence encodes CASSQDRVNQPQHF.

The chain joins TRBV6-6 to TRBJ2-5; D may be TRBD1 (5 bases). Germline CDR1 is MNHNY and CDR2 is SVGAGI (reference sequence). This CDR3 spans 14 amino acids. V lost 6 bases and J 2 bases, leaving 13 bases between the germline ends. This CDR3 is CASSLDSAQETQYF. Written as DNA, the CDR3 is TGTGCCAGCAGCCTCGACAGTGCGCAAGAGACCCAGTACTTC.

The chain employs TRBV3-1 and TRBJ2-7, with a weak D call TRBD1 (6 bases). The germline CDR1 and CDR2 sequences are LGHDT and YNNKEL (reference sequence). This CDR3 has 13 residues. Trimming shortened V by 6 bases and J by 6 bases, and 15 bases separated the two germline ends. CDR3 DNA: TGTGCCAGCAGGAGGGGGTCTGAAGTCGAGCAGTACTTC. The encoded protein is CASRRGSEVEQYF.

This clonotype was recorded many times. The CDR3 coding sequence is TGTGCCAGCAGTGTGGTAGGGACCGAAGCTTTCTTT. Translation gives CASSVVGTEAFF. The V call is TRBV12-3 or TRBV12-4, the J call TRBJ1-1; tentatively, D is TRBD1 (5 bases). The CDR3 has 12 residues. V was pared by 5 bases and J by 8 bases, with 12 bases between.